One sample yielded the 8 T cell receptor beta chains listed below, sequenced in a study of cytotoxic CD8 clonotypes in ibrutinib-treated CLL. Produced via immunoSEQ multiplex PCR; TCRdb's table is partial and in-frame only. This sample carries about 300,000 clones, about 72% of them seen once, and the ten largest clones take around 5.1%. The sequencing used PBMCs, collected at disease progression, from a patient treated with ibrutinib. Receptors originate from a human donor with chronic lymphocytic leukemia.

This clone was counted between two and nine times. J is TRBJ1-2 and V is TRBV7-2; D is uncertain. Germline V gives CDR1 SGHTA, CDR2 FQGNSA. The CDR3 has 14 residues. Trimming cost V 5 bases and J 4 bases, with 14 bases left between them. In nucleotides, the CDR3 is TGTGCCAGCAGCATACGCGGGCCAGGCTATGGCTACACCTTC. This encodes CASSIRGPGYGYTF.

The CDR3 DNA sequence: TGTGCCAGCAGCAAACTAGCACCCTACGAGCAGTACTTC. Translation gives CASSKLAPYEQYF. The V gene is TRBV7-6, the J gene TRBJ2-7; D may be TRBD2 (6 bases). Germline V gene data show CDR1 as SGHVS and CDR2 as FNYEAQ. Trimming took off 5 bases at V and 2 bases at J, with 10 bases between the two ends. The CDR3 runs to 13 residues.

The chain employs TRBV5-1 and TRBJ2-5, with D maybe TRBD1 (6 bases). The CDR3 has 11 residues. Germline CDR1 is SGHRS and CDR2 is YFSETQ. The ends were cut back, 4 bases at V and 5 bases at J, with 6 bases in the middle. The CDR3 DNA sequence: TGCGCCAGCAGCACAGGGGAGACCCAGTACTTC. Residues: CASSTGETQYF.

The chain joins TRBV29-1 to TRBJ2-5; TRBD2 agrees at 7 bases. After removal of 7 bases from V and 4 bases from J, the junction contained 9 bases not matched to a gene. Germline V gene sequence: CDR1 SQVTM, CDR2 ANQGSEA. This CDR3 spans 13 amino acids. The CDR3 DNA sequence: TGCAGCGCGGCTAGCGGTGGTGGAGAGACCCAGTACTTC. Translation: CSAASGGGETQYF.

This chain joins TRBV4-3 and TRBJ2-7; D gene uncertain. V lost 1 base and J 0 bases, leaving 10 bases between the germline ends. Germline CDR1 and CDR2: LGHNA and YSLEER. This CDR3 has 15 residues. CDR3 bases: TGCGCCAGCAGCCAAGCCGCAGTCCCCTCCTACGAGCAGTACTTC. Protein product: CASSQAAVPSYEQYF.

This chain joins TRBV13 and TRBJ1-5; 9 bases align to TRBD1. This CDR3 is 14 amino acids long. Germline CDR1 reads PRHDT; CDR2 reads FYEKMQ (reference sequence). Germline trimming cut 0 bases from V and 10 bases from J; bases unmatched to any gene: 4. The CDR3 spells CASSLGRDREPQHF. The CDR3 bases are TGTGCCAGCAGCTTAGGCCGGGACAGGGAACCCCAGCATTTT.

The CDR3 sequence: CASSIGGQGMIYYGYTF. For the CDR3, the DNA is TGTGCCAGTAGTATAGGGGGACAGGGAATGATATACTATGGCTACACCTTC. The J gene is TRBJ1-2, the V gene TRBV19; 9 nucleotides agree with TRBD1. This CDR3 region has 17 residues. The V gene end was trimmed by 1 base and the J gene end by 3 bases; junction bases not matched to a gene: 9. Germline V gives CDR1 LNHDA, CDR2 SQIVND (reference sequence).

This chain connects TRBV5-1 to TRBJ2-5, with unresolved D. CDR3 length: 14 residues. Germline V gene lookup returns CDR1 SGHRS and CDR2 YFSETQ. V lost 0 bases and J 5 bases, leaving 11 bases between the germline ends. The CDR3 region is CASSLAPLRETQYF. CDR3 coding DNA: TGCGCCAGCAGCTTGGCCCCACTTCGGGAGACCCAGTACTTC.